The 6 T cell receptor beta chains in this list originate from one sample, sequenced in a study of PD-1 blockade in classical Hodgkin lymphoma. Profiling relied on immunoSEQ multiplex PCR, and the TCRdb table lists in-frame clones only, not all of them. The table shows fewer than 70,000 clones, with 70% to 90% occurring only once. The patients all showed relapse after autologous stem cell transplantation, while their brentuximab vedotin exposure varied. Sequenced material: peripheral blood mononuclear cells (PBMCs), taken before the second cycle of nivolumab. The source of these receptors is a human donor with classical Hodgkin lymphoma.

The rearrangement links TRBV29-1 to TRBJ1-1, with TRBD1 as a possible D gene (6 bases). V gave up 4 bases and J gave up 4 bases, with 13 bases separating them. Germline assignment: CDR1 SQVTM and CDR2 ANQGSEA. There are 13 residues in the CDR3. The CDR3 loop reads CSVAGGAVTEAFF. Here the CDR3 DNA reads TGCAGCGTTGCTGGGGGGGCGGTCACTGAAGCTTTCTTT.

The chain links TRBV18 to TRBJ2-3; no clear D gene. Germline V gene data show CDR1 as KGHSH and CDR2 as LQKENI. The CDR3 contains 11 residues. Trimming took off 2 bases at V and 3 bases at J, with 0 bases between the two ends. The chain's CDR3 is CASSPTDTQYF. DNA of the CDR3: TGTGCCAGCTCACCAACAGATACGCAGTATTTT.

V usage is TRBV7-9 and J usage is TRBJ2-7, with D possibly matching TRBD1 (6 bases). CDR3 length equals 14 residues. V was shortened by 0 bases and J by 3 bases, with 9 bases between the two germline ends. Germline lookup yields CDR1 SEHNR and CDR2 FQNEAQ (reference sequence). CDR3 nucleotide sequence: TGTGCCAGCAGCTTAGCAGGGGGATACTACGAGCAGTACTTC. It specifies CASSLAGGYYEQYF.

V usage is TRBV6-5 and J usage is TRBJ1-2, with 9 bases aligning to TRBD1. The CDR3 sequence is 15 residues long. Germline CDR1 reads MNHEY; CDR2 reads SVGAGI. J lost 4 bases, V lost 5 bases, and 8 bases had no gene match. DNA of the CDR3: TGTGCCAGCAGTCCTACAGGGGGCGTCTCCTATGGCTACACCTTC. Translated: CASSPTGGVSYGYTF.

The chain has TRBV27 and TRBJ2-7, with D perhaps matching TRBD1 or TRBD2 (5 bases each). Trimming took 2 bases from V and 0 from J, leaving 11 bases between them. Germline V CDR1 and CDR2: MNHEY, SMNVEV (reference sequence). The CDR3 contains 15 residues. In nucleotides, the CDR3 is TGTGCCAGCAGTTTAGTAGAGGGGATCTCCTACGAGCAGTACTTC. It specifies CASSLVEGISYEQYF.

J is TRBJ2-7 and V is TRBV5-1; 7 nucleotides agree with TRBD1. The CDR3 spans 17 residues. V was clipped by 1 base and J by 1 base; unmatched bases: 11. Germline CDR1 and CDR2: SGHRS and YFSETQ. CDR3 DNA: TGCGCCAGCAGCTTGAAGGGGACAGCGGTTCTTTCCTACGAGCAGTACTTC. Translation: CASSLKGTAVLSYEQYF.